The 24 T cell receptor beta chains reported below all come from one sample, sequenced in a study of T cell responses to AZD1222 COVID-19 vaccine. Sequenced by immunoSEQ multiplex PCR; TCRdb stores in-frame clones only, minus some. This table has about 110,000 clones, approximately 87% appearing once. The material was peripheral blood, obtained on day 0 of AZD1222 vaccination. The receptors come from an adult in good health.

This chain links TRBV2 with TRBJ2-2; 11 bases are a match to TRBD2. With 6 bases clipped from V and 3 bases from J, the junction kept 6 bases outside the gene matches. The length of the CDR3 is 16 residues. Germline V gene lookup returns CDR1 SNHLY and CDR2 FYNNEI. Written as DNA, the CDR3 is TGTGCCAGCAGCCCGAGGGGACTAGCGGACACCGGGGAGCTGTTTTTT. Residues: CASSPRGLADTGELFF.

The chain joins TRBV6-5 to TRBJ1-4, with D unresolved. The length of the CDR3 is 14 residues. CDR1 is MNHEY, CDR2 SVGAGI, per germline. Trimming took off 5 bases at V and 1 base at J, with 8 bases between the two ends. In nucleotides, the CDR3 is TGTGCCAGCAGTCTCTCGGGAACTAATGAAAAACTGTTTTTT. Amino acid sequence: CASSLSGTNEKLFF.

The chain's CDR3 is CASRTGPSGALHF. The CDR3 DNA reads TGTGCCAGCAGAACTGGCCCGTCAGGGGCCCTCCACTTT. V is TRBV28 and J is TRBJ1-6, with D possibly TRBD1 on 6 matching bases. Per germline, CDR1 MDHEN and CDR2 SYDVKM. This CDR3 is built from 13 residues. The germline V and J ends were trimmed by 6 bases and 14 bases, with 17 bases remaining between them.

This sequence joins TRBV3-1 (or the pseudogene TRBV3-2) and TRBJ2-7; no reliable D call. The V end lost 4 bases, the J end lost 0 bases, and 10 bases lay between the germline ends. CDR1 LGHDT and CDR2 YNNKEL come from the germline V gene (reference sequence). This CDR3 comprises 14 residues. Here the CDR3 reads CASSLSSHSYEQYF. The CDR3 coding sequence is TGTGCCAGCAGCCTTTCTAGTCACTCCTACGAGCAGTACTTC.

The chain links TRBV5-6 to TRBJ1-6; D possibly corresponds to TRBD1 (6 bases). V was pared by 4 bases and J by 7 bases, with 15 bases between. The CDR3 runs to 15 residues. Germline V gives CDR1 SGHDT, CDR2 YYEEEE. In DNA, the CDR3 is TGTGCCAGCAGCCGGGGGGGCAGGGTGAATTCACCCCTCCACTTT. This sequence encodes CASSRGGRVNSPLHF.

The V and J genes are TRBV28 and TRBJ2-7; no definite D call. The ends were cut back, 3 bases at V and 6 bases at J, with 9 bases in the middle. Germline values: CDR1 MDHEN, CDR2 SYDVKM. The length of the CDR3 is 12 residues. CDR3 residues: CASSFASGEQYF. The CDR3 bases are TGTGCCAGCAGTTTTGCTAGTGGCGAGCAGTACTTC.

The chain uses TRBV27 and TRBJ1-4; D uncertain. The CDR3 covers 13 residues. CDR1 and CDR2 (germline): MNHEY, SMNVEV (reference sequence). Trimming left V 2 bases short and J 6 bases short, with 7 bases between. The CDR3 DNA sequence: TGTGCCAGCAGTTTACTAGGAGATGAAAAACTGTTTTTT. This gives the protein CASSLLGDEKLFF.

This chain uses TRBV7-9 with TRBJ1-3; 10 nucleotides agree with TRBD1. There are 16 residues in the CDR3. The V gene's germline CDR1 is SEHNR and CDR2 FQNEAQ (reference sequence). The V gene end was trimmed by 5 bases and the J gene end by 3 bases; junction bases not matched to a gene: 7. The CDR3 nucleotides read TGTGCCAGCAGCCTCGGTCGGACAGGGGGTGGAAACACCATATATTTT. Amino acid sequence: CASSLGRTGGGNTIYF.

V is TRBV10-3 and J is TRBJ2-7; TRBD2 agrees at 7 bases. Germline-derived CDR1 and CDR2 are ENHRY and SYGVKD. Germline trimming cut 7 bases from V and 5 bases from J; bases unmatched to any gene: 5. The CDR3 has 12 residues. In DNA form, the CDR3 reads TGTGCCATCATGGGAGGGGCCCACGAGCAGTACTTC. It specifies CAIMGGAHEQYF.

This clone was detected only once. The chain has TRBV5-6 and TRBJ1-4, with TRBD1 matching 9 bases. CDR1 and CDR2 from the germline V gene are SGHDT and YYEEEE. The J segment lost 13 bases and the V segment lost 4 bases, leaving 11 bases of the junction unmatched. The CDR3 has 14 amino acids. CDR3 nucleotides: TGTGCCAGCAGCCCCCGGGACAGGGAACCCCCACTGTTTTTT. Translated: CASSPRDREPPLFF. Combining the CDR3 with reference TRBV5-6 and TRBJ1-4 gives the whole variable domain DAGVTQSPTHLIKTRGQQVTLRCSPKSGHDTVSWYQQALGQGPQFIFQYYEEEERQRGNFPDRFSGHQFPNYSSELNVNALLLGDSALYLCASSPRDREPPLFFGSGTQLSVL.

V and J are TRBV11-3 and TRBJ2-3; 9 bases are shared with TRBD2. The CDR3 consists of 15 residues. The V gene's germline CDR1 is SGHNT and CDR2 YENEEA. The J segment lost 8 bases and the V segment lost 2 bases, leaving 8 bases of the junction unmatched. The chain's CDR3 is CASSLRSSGAPTQYF. The CDR3 DNA reads as TGTGCCAGCAGCTTACGGTCTAGCGGGGCTCCTACGCAGTATTTT. The whole variable domain, filled in from reference TRBV11-3 and TRBJ2-3, reads EAGVVQSPRYKIIEKKQPVAFWCNPISGHNTLYWYLQNLGQGPELLIRYENEEAVDDSQLPKDRFSAERLKGVDSTLKIQPAELGDSAVYLCASSLRSSGAPTQYFGPGTRLTVL.

The V and J genes are TRBV28 and TRBJ2-7, with TRBD1 matching over 11 bases. V trimming: 7 bases; J trimming: 0 bases; junction bases outside the gene matches: 5. The length of the CDR3 is 15 residues. Germline lookup yields CDR1 MDHEN and CDR2 SYDVKM. The CDR3 region is CASISGQGASYEQYF. The CDR3 region has the DNA TGTGCCAGCATTTCCGGACAGGGGGCCTCCTACGAGCAGTACTTC.

This chain joins TRBV11-2 and TRBJ1-2, with a weak D call TRBD1 (5 bases). Trimming shortened V by 5 bases and J by 12 bases, and 19 bases separated the two germline ends. The CDR3 is made up of 13 amino acids. Germline CDR1 SGHAT, CDR2 FQNNGV. The CDR3, as DNA: TGTGCCAGCAGCCCGACGGAGCTGTGGGGGAACACCTTC. It yields the protein CASSPTELWGNTF.

The chain is built from TRBV4-1 and TRBJ2-3, with TRBD2 identical over 10 bases. CDR1 and CDR2 (germline): MGHRA, YSYEKL. V lost 4 bases, J lost 4 bases, and 5 bases stayed unmatched. This CDR3 has 15 amino acids. The CDR3 reads CASSPRLAGPDTQYF. The CDR3 DNA is TGCGCCAGCAGCCCCCGACTAGCGGGCCCAGATACGCAGTATTTT.

This clone was counted once. V is TRBV7-9 and J is TRBJ1-2; 9 bases agree with TRBD1. CDR1 is SEHNR, CDR2 FQNEAQ, per germline (reference sequence). Losses at the gene ends were 1 base for V and 8 bases for J; bases not matched to a gene: 5. CDR3 length equals 14 residues. The CDR3 DNA sequence: TGTGCCAGCAGCTTAGAGGGGACAGGGAGCGGCTACACCTTC. Its protein product is CASSLEGTGSGYTF.

The chain links TRBV11-3 to TRBJ2-2; no reliable D call. Germline CDR1 SGHNT, CDR2 YENEEA. CDR3 size: 12 residues. V was cut by 2 bases and J by 8 bases, with 6 bases left in between. This chain's CDR3 is CASSLRAGELFF. The CDR3, as DNA: TGTGCCAGCAGCTTAAGAGCGGGGGAGCTGTTTTTT.

V and J are TRBV7-9 and TRBJ1-3; the D is unclear. CDR1 is SEHNR and CDR2 is FQNEAQ in the germline V gene (reference sequence). CDR3 length: 13 residues. V was cut by 3 bases and J by 4 bases, with 7 bases left in between. The CDR3 loop reads CASSLISGNTIYF. The CDR3 bases are TGTGCCAGCAGCTTGATTTCAGGAAACACCATATATTTT.

The rearrangement uses TRBV12-3 or TRBV12-4 and TRBJ1-2; D is possibly TRBD1 (6 bases). This CDR3 has 13 amino acids. V dropped 0 bases and J dropped 4 bases, with 6 bases sitting between them. CDR3 coding DNA: TGTGCCAGCAGTTTAGCAGGGGGCTATGGCTACACCTTC. This encodes CASSLAGGYGYTF.

CDR3: CASSQGSGQQKETQYF. For the CDR3, the DNA is TGTGCCAGCAGTCAAGGATCCGGACAACAAAAAGAGACCCAGTACTTC. The chain links TRBV28 to TRBJ2-5, with a tentative D call TRBD1 (5 bases). The CDR3 is 16 amino acids. Trimming took off 5 bases at V and 3 bases at J, with 19 bases between the two ends. Germline assignment: CDR1 MDHEN and CDR2 SYDVKM.

This clone was picked up one time. The chain employs TRBV5-6 and TRBJ1-1, with TRBD1 identical over 7 bases. The germline gives CDR1 SGHDT, CDR2 YYEEEE. The CDR3 spans 13 residues. V trimming: 3 bases; J trimming: 11 bases; junction bases outside the gene matches: 10. CDR3 DNA sequence: TGTGCCAGCAGCTGGGGCGAACAGGGGAGGGCTTTCTTT. This gives the protein CASSWGEQGRAFF.

The J gene is TRBJ1-1, the V gene TRBV5-6; perhaps TRBD1 as D (6 bases). This CDR3 spans 14 amino acids. Germline-derived CDR1 and CDR2 are SGHDT and YYEEEE. The V and J ends lost 2 bases and 1 base respectively, with 9 bases between them. The CDR3 nucleotides are TGTGCCAGCAGCTTAGCGGGACAGAACACTGAAGCTTTCTTT. This translates into CASSLAGQNTEAFF.

This clone appeared a few times. The chain carries TRBV6-5 and TRBJ1-1; D remains ambiguous. The V gene's germline CDR1 is MNHEY and CDR2 SVGAGI. The CDR3 extends over 14 amino acids. V was shortened by 4 bases and J by 0 bases, with 9 bases between the two germline ends. CDR3: CASSFNSLNTEAFF. In DNA, the CDR3 is TGTGCCAGCAGTTTCAACAGCTTGAACACTGAAGCTTTCTTT.

The V and J genes are TRBV5-8 and TRBJ2-1; D may be TRBD1 or TRBD2 (5 bases each). V lost 4 bases and J lost 6, with 20 bases in between. CDR1 SGHTS and CDR2 YDEGEE come from the germline V gene. The CDR3 length is 16 residues. The CDR3 DNA reads TGTGCCAGCAGCGTAGGGACCACCAATCTGGGCAATGAGCAGTTCTTC. Protein: CASSVGTTNLGNEQFF.

The chain joins TRBV4-1 to TRBJ2-1; no clear D. The CDR3 extends over 15 amino acids. With 1 base removed from V and 8 bases from J, the gap between germline ends came to 15 bases. From germline, CDR1 is MGHRA and CDR2 YSYEKL. CDR3 sequence (DNA): TGCGCCAGCAGCCAAGGGCCGGATCGAGCTGATGAGCAGTTCTTC. It is translated as CASSQGPDRADEQFF.